Below, 21 T cell receptor beta chains from the same sample are listed, as sequenced in a study of graft-versus-host responses after intestinal transplantation. Repertoires were generated with immunoSEQ multiplex PCR, while TCRdb's copy carries only in-frame clones and drops some. The sample consists of about 91,000 clones, 85% to 95% of them appearing once. No antigens are known for them. The sample consisted of unstimulated CD4+ T cells sorted from spleen or lymph node cells, taken before transplant. The receptors were gathered from a human donor who was the organ donor for an intestinal transplant.

The chain links TRBV19 to TRBJ2-7, with 8 bases lining up with TRBD1. The V gene end was trimmed by 7 bases and the J gene end by 4 bases; junction bases not matched to a gene: 9. The CDR3 consists of 14 residues. CDR1 LNHDA and CDR2 SQIVND come from the germline V gene (reference sequence). CDR3 DNA: TGTGCCAGTACCCTATCACAGGGGGATTACGAGCAGTACTTC. Its protein is CASTLSQGDYEQYF.

The chain recombines TRBV29-1 with TRBJ2-1, with D possibly TRBD1 on 6 matching bases. The CDR3 runs to 15 residues. Trimming cost V 7 bases and J 2 bases, with 18 bases left between them. Germline lookup yields CDR1 SQVTM and CDR2 ANQGSEA. The DNA for the CDR3 is TGCAGCGCCGGAAGGGGGTTAGGCCCCTACAATGAGCAGTTCTTC. Translating it yields CSAGRGLGPYNEQFF.

V is TRBV19 and J is TRBJ2-7; TRBD1 is a possible D gene (5 bases). V was pared by 7 bases and J by 4 bases, with 17 bases between. CDR1 and CDR2 from the germline V gene are LNHDA and SQIVND (reference sequence). The length of the CDR3 is 14 residues. In DNA, the CDR3 is TGTGCCAGTACTCTTGACAGCCTCTGGTACGAGCAGTACTTC. Protein product: CASTLDSLWYEQYF.

This chain links TRBV11-3 with TRBJ1-3; D gene uncertain. The germline V and J ends were trimmed by 5 bases and 0 bases, with 14 bases remaining between them. The CDR3 has 16 residues. Looked up from germline, CDR1 is SGHNT and CDR2 is YENEEA. CDR3 in DNA: TGTGCCAGCAGCCCGTGGGCGTTCAACTCTGGAAACACCATATATTTT. This encodes CASSPWAFNSGNTIYF.

The gene calls are TRBV12-1 and TRBJ2-3; TRBD1, the D gene given by the table, was not confirmed from the DNA. TRBV12-1 is deemed a pseudogene. The CDR3 consists of 11 residues. The CDR3 protein is CASTHTDTQYF. For the CDR3, the DNA is TGTGCCAGCACCCACACAGATACGCAGTATTTT.

This chain links TRBV11-1 with TRBJ2-1; 12 bases agree with TRBD2. This CDR3 has 17 amino acids. Germline CDR1 SGHAT, CDR2 FQDESV (reference sequence). The junction had 7 bases not matched to a gene; V was cut back by 3 bases and J by 4 bases. The CDR3 reads CASSFMTSGSLYNEQFF. CDR3 nucleotide sequence: TGTGCCAGCAGCTTTATGACTAGCGGGAGCCTTTACAATGAGCAGTTCTTC.

J is TRBJ1-4 and V is TRBV27; 12 nucleotides match TRBD1. Losses at the gene ends were 2 bases for V and 2 bases for J; bases not matched to a gene: 6. Germline assignment: CDR1 MNHEY and CDR2 SMNVEV (reference sequence). This CDR3 contains 18 residues. CDR3 DNA sequence: TGTGCCAGCAGTTTACTCCGGGACAGGGGGCACACTAATGAAAAACTGTTTTTT. It is translated as CASSLLRDRGHTNEKLFF. Looking up the rest from reference TRBV27 and TRBJ1-4 gives the full variable domain: EAQVTQNPRYLITVTGKKLTVTCSQNMNHEYMSWYRQDPGLGLRQIYYSMNVEVTDKGDVPEGYKVSRKEKRNFPLILESPSPNQTSLYFCASSLLRDRGHTNEKLFFGSGTQLSVL.

This clone was seen a single time. The chain employs TRBV11-2 and TRBJ2-7; D perhaps matches TRBD2 (5 bases). The CDR3 extends over 12 amino acids. The V and J ends lost 5 bases and 3 bases respectively, with 8 bases between them. CDR1 is SGHAT and CDR2 is FQNNGV in the germline V gene. The CDR3 is CASSVEGYEQYF. As DNA, the CDR3 is TGTGCCAGCAGCGTCGAGGGCTACGAGCAGTACTTC.

The V gene is TRBV30, the J gene TRBJ2-3, with 7 nucleotides matching TRBD2. V was clipped by 1 base and J by 10 bases; unmatched bases: 8. The CDR3 is 13 amino acids. Germline V CDR1 and CDR2: GTSNPN, SVGIG (reference sequence). The CDR3 is CAWSGEGYLAQYF. CDR3 DNA: TGTGCCTGGAGTGGGGAGGGCTACTTAGCGCAGTATTTT.

This clone was seen a few times. The rearrangement joins TRBV5-6 to TRBJ2-7; no firm D call. Per germline, CDR1 SGHDT and CDR2 YYEEEE. This CDR3 spans 12 amino acids. Trimming cost V 0 bases and J 2 bases, with 3 bases left between them. CDR3 loop: CASSLDTYEQYF. CDR3 DNA sequence: TGTGCCAGCAGCTTGGACACCTACGAGCAGTACTTC.

Comment on this clone: The junction shows a germline mismatch at one end, possibly a read error. Other DNA sequences in the same sample also yield this CDR3. This chain connects TRBV5-8 to TRBJ1-3; unclear D gene. Per the germline V gene, CDR1 is SGHTS and CDR2 is YDEGEE. There are 17 residues in the CDR3. Here the CDR3 DNA reads TGTGCCAGTAGCTTGGCCCCCACAGCGGTGCGGAGAAACACCATATATTTT. Translated, it gives CASSLAPTAVRRNTIYF.

The gene calls are TRBV19 and TRBJ2-1, with 9 bases identical to TRBD1. This CDR3 is 16 amino acids long. V shed 5 bases, J shed 6 bases, and the junction held 11 bases outside the gene matches. Per germline, CDR1 LNHDA and CDR2 SQIVND (reference sequence). The CDR3 sequence is CASSLPGTGPFNEQFF. The CDR3 DNA reads as TGTGCCAGTAGTCTACCCGGGACAGGGCCTTTCAATGAGCAGTTCTTC.

This chain uses TRBV2 with TRBJ2-1; a possible D gene is TRBD1 (6 bases). The CDR3 spans 13 residues. The V end was cut by 6 bases, the J end by 7 bases, with 13 bases between. Germline assignment: CDR1 SNHLY and CDR2 FYNNEI. CDR3 residues: CASSGIQGNEQFF. The CDR3 coding sequence is TGTGCCAGCAGCGGAATACAGGGAAATGAGCAGTTCTTC.

The V call is TRBV7-6, the J call TRBJ2-3, with D perhaps matching TRBD2 (6 bases). This CDR3 has 14 residues. V lost 5 bases to trimming and J lost 2 bases, with 11 bases between them. Germline V lookup: CDR1 SGHVS, CDR2 FNYEAQ. CDR3 region: CASSGGVSTDTQYF. The CDR3 region has the DNA TGTGCCAGCAGCGGAGGGGTTTCCACAGATACGCAGTATTTT.

The J gene is TRBJ2-2, the V gene TRBV5-4; D gene unclear. V gave up 4 bases and J gave up 3 bases, with 10 bases separating them. Per germline, CDR1 SGHNT and CDR2 YYREEE (reference sequence). The CDR3 is 14 amino acids. The CDR3 sequence: CASSPIADTGELFF. In nucleotides, the CDR3 is TGTGCCAGCAGCCCTATAGCAGACACCGGGGAGCTGTTTTTT.

The V call is TRBV6-5, the J call TRBJ1-3; the match to TRBD1 covers 8 bases. Trimming cost V 6 bases and J 1 base; bases outside gene matches: 2. In germline, CDR1 is MNHEY, CDR2 SVGAGI. The CDR3 totals 14 residues. CDR3 DNA sequence: TGTGCCAGCAGACAGGGGGGTTCTGGAAACACCATATATTTT. Its protein is CASRQGGSGNTIYF.

The chain has TRBV9 and TRBJ2-2; maybe TRBD1 (5 bases). Trimming took off 0 bases at V and 4 bases at J, with 7 bases between the two ends. Germline values: CDR1 SGDLS, CDR2 YYNGEE. The CDR3 spans 14 residues. As DNA, the CDR3 is TGTGCCAGCAGCGTAGGCAGGGTCACCGGGGAGCTGTTTTTT. Protein: CASSVGRVTGELFF.

This chain uses TRBV5-1 with TRBJ1-2; unclear D gene. From germline, CDR1 is SGHRS and CDR2 YFSETQ. This CDR3 contains 14 residues. V lost 4 bases to trimming and J lost 2 bases, with 12 bases between them. The CDR3 reads CASSPPGANYGYTF. CDR3 DNA: TGCGCCAGCAGCCCCCCCGGTGCCAACTATGGCTACACCTTC.

The chain uses TRBV30 and TRBJ2-7; 11 bases are shared with TRBD1. CDR1 and CDR2 (germline): GTSNPN, SVGIG (reference sequence). The CDR3 is 13 amino acids. Trimming took 5 bases from V and 6 from J; bases not matched to a gene: 6. Here the CDR3 reads CAWGDRGTSEQYF. DNA for the CDR3: TGTGCCTGGGGGGACAGGGGGACGTCCGAGCAGTACTTC.

This chain joins TRBV5-4 and TRBJ1-2; D is perhaps TRBD1 (5 bases). V lost 1 base and J 3 bases, leaving 10 bases between the germline ends. This CDR3 comprises 14 residues. From germline, CDR1 is SGHNT and CDR2 YYREEE (reference sequence). The CDR3 DNA reads TGTGCCAGCAGCTTGTTCAGGGTTGACTATGGCTACACCTTC. This codes for CASSLFRVDYGYTF.

This chain links TRBV11-2 with TRBJ2-5; no reliable D call. CDR1 SGHAT and CDR2 FQNNGV come from the germline V gene. Trimming left V 8 bases short and J 2 bases short, with 12 bases between. The length of the CDR3 is 13 residues. The CDR3 is CASGLWRQETQYF. DNA of the CDR3: TGTGCCAGCGGTCTTTGGCGGCAAGAGACCCAGTACTTC.